There are many counts of the clone carrying this T cell receptor beta chain. This record comes from a study of T-cell reconstitution after alpha-beta-depleted transplantation in children. Preparing the TCRbeta library involved the use of unique molecular identifiers. TCRdb reprocessed the PCR reads via MiXCR and lists one record per CDR3 protein. Of some 490,000 distinct CDR3 sequences listed, under 15% are singletons. The TCR sequence derives from a human donor who donated a stem cell graft to a child with combined immunodeficiency. The sequences come from PBMCs from the stem cell graft donor, collected from the stem cell graft.

Here the CDR3 DNA reads TGTGCCAGCAGCCCTCAGGGGCAGGGCTACAATGAGCAGTTCTTC. Amino acid sequence: CASSPQGQGYNEQFF. The gene calls are TRBV12-3 or TRBV12-4 and TRBJ2-1; possible D gene TRBD1, 6 bases. The CDR3 totals 15 residues. The V gene lost 6 bases and the J gene lost 3 bases, with 15 bases spanning the gap.